This TCR beta chain was identified in a study of OX40 agonist ivuxolimab in advanced cancers. Sequencing used immunoSEQ multiplex PCR; TCRdb keeps in-frame clones, though not all of them. The table includes 40,000 to 60,000 clones, approximately 79% detected once. Findings and caveats of the study: Relative to CD4+ cells, CD8+ T cells on average had more expanded clones. Low levels of normalized T-cell clonal expansion also appeared in some nonresponders.

Germline loops: CDR1 MNHEY, CDR2 SMNVEV (reference sequence). The CDR3 runs to 15 residues. With 2 bases removed from V and 10 bases from J, the gap between germline ends came to 15 bases. Remarks on this clone: Its antigen is still unknown.

The rearrangement uses TRBV27 and TRBJ1-6; D is ambiguous. The specimen comprised CD4+ or CD8+ T cells sorted from blood, sampled in a trial of the OX40 agonist ivuxolimab. The source is an adult with an advanced solid tumor such as melanoma, head and neck, liver or kidney cancer. The CDR3 is CASSLVRVVGSPLHF. CDR3 sequence (DNA): TGTGCCAGCAGTTTAGTGAGGGTAGTAGGATCACCCCTCCACTTT.